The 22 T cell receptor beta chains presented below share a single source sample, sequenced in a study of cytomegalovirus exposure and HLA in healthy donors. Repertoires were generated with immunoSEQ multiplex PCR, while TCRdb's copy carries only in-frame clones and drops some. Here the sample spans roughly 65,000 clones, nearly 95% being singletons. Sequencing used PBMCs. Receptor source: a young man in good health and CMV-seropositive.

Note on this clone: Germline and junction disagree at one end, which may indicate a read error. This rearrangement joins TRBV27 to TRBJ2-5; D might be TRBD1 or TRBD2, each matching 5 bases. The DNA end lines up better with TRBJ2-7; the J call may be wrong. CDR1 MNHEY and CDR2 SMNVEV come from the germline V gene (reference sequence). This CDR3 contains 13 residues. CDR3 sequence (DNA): TGCGCCACCAGACAGTTTGGACTTTACGAGCAGTACTTC. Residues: CATRQFGLYEQYF.

The CDR3 loop reads CASSLVRMNTEAFF. Here the CDR3 DNA reads TGCGCCAGCAGCTTGGTTCGTATGAACACTGAAGCTTTCTTT. This chain uses TRBV5-1 with TRBJ1-1; the D is unclear. Deletions cut 0 bases from V and 0 bases from J, with 6 bases between. Germline assignment: CDR1 SGHRS and CDR2 YFSETQ. CDR3 size: 14 residues. Full variable domain (remainder filled in from reference TRBV5-1 and TRBJ1-1): KAGVTQTPRYLIKTRGQQVTLSCSPISGHRSVSWYQQTPGQGLQFLFEYFSETQRNKGNFPGRFSGRQFSNSRSEMNVSTLELGDSALYLCASSLVRMNTEAFFGQGTRLTVV.

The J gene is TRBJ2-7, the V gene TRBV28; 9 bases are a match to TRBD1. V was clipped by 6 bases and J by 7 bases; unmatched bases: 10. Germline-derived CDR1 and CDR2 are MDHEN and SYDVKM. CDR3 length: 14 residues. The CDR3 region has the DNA TGTGCCAGCAGAGAACCGGGACAGGGAGTTGAGCAGTACTTC. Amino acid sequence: CASREPGQGVEQYF.

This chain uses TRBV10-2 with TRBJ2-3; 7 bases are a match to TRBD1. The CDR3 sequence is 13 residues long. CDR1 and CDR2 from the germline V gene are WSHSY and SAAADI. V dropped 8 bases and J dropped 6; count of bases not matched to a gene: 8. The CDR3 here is CASQSQGVDTQYF. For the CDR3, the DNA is TGCGCCAGCCAGTCCCAGGGGGTCGATACGCAGTATTTT.

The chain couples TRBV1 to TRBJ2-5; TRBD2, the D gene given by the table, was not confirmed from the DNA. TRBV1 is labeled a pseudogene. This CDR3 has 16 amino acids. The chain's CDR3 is CTSSQVPHRGQETQYF. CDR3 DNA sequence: TGCACCAGCAGCCAAGTTCCCCATCGCGGCCAAGAGACCCAGTACTTC.

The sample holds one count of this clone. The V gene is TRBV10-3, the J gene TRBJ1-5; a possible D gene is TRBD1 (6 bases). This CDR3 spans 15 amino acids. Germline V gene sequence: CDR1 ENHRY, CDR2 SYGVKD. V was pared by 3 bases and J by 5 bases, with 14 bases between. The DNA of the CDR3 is TGTGCCATCAGTGATTCGGCCAGGGGCTATCAGCCCCAGCATTTT. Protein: CAISDSARGYQPQHF.

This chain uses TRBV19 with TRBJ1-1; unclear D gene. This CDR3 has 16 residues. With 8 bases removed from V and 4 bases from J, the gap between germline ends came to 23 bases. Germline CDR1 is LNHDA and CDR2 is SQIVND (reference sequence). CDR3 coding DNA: TGTGCCAGTGGATTATCCGGGGTTTCGAGGACCACTGAAGCTTTCTTT. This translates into CASGLSGVSRTTEAFF. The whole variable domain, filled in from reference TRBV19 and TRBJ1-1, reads DGGITQSPKYLFRKEGQNVTLSCEQNLNHDAMYWYRQDPGQGLRLIYYSQIVNDFQKGDIAEGYSVSREKKESFPLTVTSAQKNPTAFYLCASGLSGVSRTTEAFFGQGTRLTVV.

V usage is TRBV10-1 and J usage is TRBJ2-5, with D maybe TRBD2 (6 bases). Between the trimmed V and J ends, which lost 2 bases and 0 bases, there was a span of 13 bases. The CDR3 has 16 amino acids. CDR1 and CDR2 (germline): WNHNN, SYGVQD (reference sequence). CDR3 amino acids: CASSEARGLYQETQYF. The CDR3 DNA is TGCGCCAGCAGTGAGGCGCGGGGACTCTACCAAGAGACCCAGTACTTC.

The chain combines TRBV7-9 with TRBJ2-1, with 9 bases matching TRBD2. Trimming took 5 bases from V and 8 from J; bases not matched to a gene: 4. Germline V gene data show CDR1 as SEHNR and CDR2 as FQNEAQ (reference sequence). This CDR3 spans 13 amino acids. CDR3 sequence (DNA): TGTGCCAGCAGCGTGGGACTAGCCGATGAGCAGTTCTTC. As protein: CASSVGLADEQFF.

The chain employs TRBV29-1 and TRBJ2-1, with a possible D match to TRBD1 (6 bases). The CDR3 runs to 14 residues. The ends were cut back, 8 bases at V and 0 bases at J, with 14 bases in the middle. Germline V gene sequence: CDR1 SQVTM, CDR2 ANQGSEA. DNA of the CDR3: TGCAGCCTAACCACAGGGTCCTCCTACAATGAGCAGTTCTTC. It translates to CSLTTGSSYNEQFF.

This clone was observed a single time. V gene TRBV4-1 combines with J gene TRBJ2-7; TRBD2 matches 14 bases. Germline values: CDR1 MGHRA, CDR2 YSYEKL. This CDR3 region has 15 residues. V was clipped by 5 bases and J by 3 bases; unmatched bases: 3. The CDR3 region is CASSSTSGRDYEQYF. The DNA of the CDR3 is TGCGCCAGCAGCTCGACTAGCGGGAGGGACTACGAGCAGTACTTC.

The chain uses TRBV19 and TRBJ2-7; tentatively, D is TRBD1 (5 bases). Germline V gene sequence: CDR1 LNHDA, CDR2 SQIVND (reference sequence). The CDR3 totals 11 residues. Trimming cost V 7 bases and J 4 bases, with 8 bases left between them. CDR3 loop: CASTSGYEQYF. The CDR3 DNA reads TGTGCCAGTACCTCAGGGTACGAGCAGTACTTC. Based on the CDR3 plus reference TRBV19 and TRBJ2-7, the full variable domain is DGGITQSPKYLFRKEGQNVTLSCEQNLNHDAMYWYRQDPGQGLRLIYYSQIVNDFQKGDIAEGYSVSREKKESFPLTVTSAQKNPTAFYLCASTSGYEQYFGPGTRLTVT.

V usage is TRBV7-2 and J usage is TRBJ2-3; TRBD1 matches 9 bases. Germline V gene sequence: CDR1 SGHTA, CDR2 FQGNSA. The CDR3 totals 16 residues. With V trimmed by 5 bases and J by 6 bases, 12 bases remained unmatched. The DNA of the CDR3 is TGTGCCAGCAGCCGCCCCCGGGACAGGGCAGAGGATACGCAGTATTTT. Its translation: CASSRPRDRAEDTQYF.

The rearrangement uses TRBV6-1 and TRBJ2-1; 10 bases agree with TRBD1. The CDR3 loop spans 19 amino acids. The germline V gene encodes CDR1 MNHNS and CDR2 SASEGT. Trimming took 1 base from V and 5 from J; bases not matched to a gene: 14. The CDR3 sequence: CASSEGGQGTGGPHNEQFF. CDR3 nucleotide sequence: TGTGCCAGCAGTGAAGGGGGACAGGGGACGGGCGGACCTCACAATGAGCAGTTCTTC.

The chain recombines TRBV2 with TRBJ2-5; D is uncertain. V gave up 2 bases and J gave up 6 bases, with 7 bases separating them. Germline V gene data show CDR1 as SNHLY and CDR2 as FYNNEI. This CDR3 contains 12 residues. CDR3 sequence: CASSESSQTQYF. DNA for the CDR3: TGTGCCAGCAGTGAATCCTCTCAGACCCAGTACTTC.

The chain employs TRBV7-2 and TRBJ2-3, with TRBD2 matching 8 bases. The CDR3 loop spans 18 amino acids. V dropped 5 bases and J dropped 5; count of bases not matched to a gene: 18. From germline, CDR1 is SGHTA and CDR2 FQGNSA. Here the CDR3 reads CASSPGGAGAVWGDTQYF. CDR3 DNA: TGTGCCAGCAGCCCCGGGGGGGCGGGAGCGGTATGGGGAGATACGCAGTATTTT.

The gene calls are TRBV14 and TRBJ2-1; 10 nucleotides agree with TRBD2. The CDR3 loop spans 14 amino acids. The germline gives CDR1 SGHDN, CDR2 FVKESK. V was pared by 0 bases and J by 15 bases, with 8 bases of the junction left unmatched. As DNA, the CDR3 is TGTGCCAGCAGCCAAGAACAAGCGGGAGGGCCCCCGTTCTTC. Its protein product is CASSQEQAGGPPFF.

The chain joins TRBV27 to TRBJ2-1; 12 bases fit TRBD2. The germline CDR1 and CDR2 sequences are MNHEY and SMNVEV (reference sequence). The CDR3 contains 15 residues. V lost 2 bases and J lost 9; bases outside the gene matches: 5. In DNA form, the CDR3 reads TGTGCCAGCAGTTTAGGACTAGCGGGACGGGTTGAGCAGTTCTTC. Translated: CASSLGLAGRVEQFF.

The DNA of the CDR3 is TGTGCCAGCAGCTTAGAGGGAGGGCCGTACGAGCAGTACTTC. The encoded protein is CASSLEGGPYEQYF. The chain has TRBV7-2 and TRBJ2-7, with 7 bases aligning to TRBD2. Per the germline V gene, CDR1 is SGHTA and CDR2 is FQGNSA. The CDR3 has 14 amino acids. V shed 1 base and J 4 bases; nucleotides not matched to a gene: 4.

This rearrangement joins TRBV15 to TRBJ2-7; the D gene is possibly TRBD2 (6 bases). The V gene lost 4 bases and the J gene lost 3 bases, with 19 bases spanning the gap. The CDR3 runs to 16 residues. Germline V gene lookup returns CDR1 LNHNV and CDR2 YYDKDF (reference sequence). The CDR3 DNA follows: TGTGCCACCAGCATCCACACACCTAGCGCCCGCTACGAGCAGTACTTC. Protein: CATSIHTPSARYEQYF.

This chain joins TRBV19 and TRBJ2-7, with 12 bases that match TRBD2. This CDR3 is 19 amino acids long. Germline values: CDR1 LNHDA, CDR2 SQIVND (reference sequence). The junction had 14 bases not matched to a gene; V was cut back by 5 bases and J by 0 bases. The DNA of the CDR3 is TGTGCCAGTAGTTTCTCTTCCGGGACTAGCGGGTCCAGCTCCTACGAGCAGTACTTC. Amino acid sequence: CASSFSSGTSGSSSYEQYF.

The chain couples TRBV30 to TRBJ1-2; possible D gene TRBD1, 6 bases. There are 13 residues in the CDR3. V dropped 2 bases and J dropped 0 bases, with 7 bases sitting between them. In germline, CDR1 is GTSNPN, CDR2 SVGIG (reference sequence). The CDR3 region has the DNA TGTGCCTGGAGTAACAGGGCTAACTATGGCTACACCTTC. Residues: CAWSNRANYGYTF.